A single sample gave rise to the 6 T cell receptor beta chains below, sequenced in a study of blood T cell repertoires in COVID-19. Clones were read by immunoSEQ multiplex PCR, and TCRdb kept only the in-frame ones, dropping some. In the table there are approximately 52,000 clones, about nine tenths of which are singletons. Specimen: peripheral blood. The source is a human donor in a cohort sampled during active COVID-19.

This chain uses TRBV5-1 with TRBJ2-7; D is perhaps TRBD1 (8 bases). With 4 bases removed from V and 7 bases from J, the gap between germline ends came to 27 bases. CDR1 SGHRS and CDR2 YFSETQ come from the germline V gene. The CDR3 covers 17 residues. CDR3 sequence (DNA): TGCGCCAGCAGCCCCCGGATCATTACAGGGGGGGATGAAGAGCAGTACTTC. It translates to CASSPRIITGGDEEQYF.

A single count supports this clone. Here the CDR3 reads CASSDVAGVETGELFF. The CDR3 DNA reads TGTGCCAGCAGTGATGTAGCGGGAGTTGAAACCGGGGAGCTGTTTTTT. J is TRBJ2-2 and V is TRBV25-1, with 9 bases identical to TRBD2. Germline loops: CDR1 MGHDK, CDR2 SYGVNS. The ends lost 3 bases at V and 5 bases at J; junction bases unmatched: 7. The CDR3 contains 16 residues.

The chain links TRBV2 to TRBJ2-1, with 13 positions matching TRBD2. The V segment lost 6 bases and the J segment 8 bases; nucleotides outside the gene matches: 10. This CDR3 comprises 16 residues. Per the germline V gene, CDR1 is SNHLY and CDR2 is FYNNEI. The CDR3 bases are TGTGCCAGCAGCCGACTAGCGGGAGGATCCGCCGATGAGCAGTTCTTC. As protein: CASSRLAGGSADEQFF.

V gene TRBV6-1 combines with J gene TRBJ2-3; the match to TRBD2 covers 10 bases. The CDR3 runs 15 residues. Germline V gene lookup returns CDR1 MNHNS and CDR2 SASEGT. V shed 0 bases, J shed 4 bases, and the junction held 1 base outside the gene matches. Here the CDR3 DNA reads TGTGCCAGCAGTGAAGCACTAGCGGGACCAGATACGCAGTATTTT. It specifies CASSEALAGPDTQYF.

This sequence joins TRBV2 and TRBJ2-3; 13 bases line up with TRBD2. CDR3 length: 15 residues. The V segment lost 6 bases and the J segment 4 bases; nucleotides outside the gene matches: 4. Germline CDR1 and CDR2: SNHLY and FYNNEI. The CDR3 DNA is TGTGCCAGCAGGAGGACTAGCGGGAGTGCAGATACGCAGTATTTT. Its translation: CASRRTSGSADTQYF.

V usage is TRBV28 and J usage is TRBJ2-3; D possibly corresponds to TRBD2 (5 bases). The CDR3 contains 16 residues. The V gene's germline CDR1 is MDHEN and CDR2 SYDVKM. V shed 5 bases and J shed 5 bases, with 20 bases lying between them. The CDR3 DNA follows: TGTGCCAGCAGTCCCCATGAATCGGGTGGAGGAGATACGCAGTATTTT. Its protein is CASSPHESGGGDTQYF.